This entry features one TCR beta chain sequence. Its antigen is unknown. Trimming cost V 7 bases and J 2 bases; bases outside gene matches: 3. The CDR3 is 14 amino acids. Germline CDR1 is ENHRY and CDR2 is SYGVKD. TCRdb keeps only in-frame clones here, not all; method: immunoSEQ multiplex PCR. This sample has 55,000 to 75,000 clones, with 90% to 95% found just once. Patients had blood sampled at baseline and again on cycle 4 day 1 and cycle 7 day 1. These data are taken from a study of OX40 agonist ivuxolimab in advanced cancers. As for the study in general: Those enrolled were 82.7% male, with a mean age of around 58 years and ages from roughly 20 to 85. Points from the study as a whole: There were also nonresponders showing low normalized T-cell clonal expansion. Researchers did not establish what antigens the expanded peripheral T cells target.

This receptor was obtained from an adult with an advanced solid tumor such as melanoma, head and neck, liver or kidney cancer. The sample in question was CD4+ or CD8+ T cells sorted from blood, obtained in a trial of the OX40 agonist ivuxolimab. The J gene is TRBJ2-3, the V gene TRBV10-3; 10 bases align to TRBD2. CDR3 sequence: CAITSGGSTDTQYF. DNA for the CDR3: TGTGCCATCACTAGCGGGGGATCCACAGATACGCAGTATTTT.